The rows below give T cell receptor beta chains drawn from one sample of a study of T-cell memory formation after mild COVID-19. In TCRdb, the 5' RACE reads were re-called with MiXCR into one record per CDR3 protein. The table has 250,000 to 350,000 distinct CDR3 sequences, 16% seen once. Source material: PBMCs or a T cell subset sorted from them (not recorded which). These receptors were collected from a man between 18 and 35 years old who had mild COVID-19 (a few samples of this study predate the infection). Cell type and time point are not known. CDR3s include the opening cysteine and the closing phenylalanine or tryptophan. The order of the fields is CDR3 DNA, CDR3 protein, clone size, D gene, CDR3 length, V gene, J gene. A D gene is named only where the DNA matches it firmly. Size is omitted from some rows. Given values are once, few, many or a class for expanded clones.

CDR3nt: TGTGCCAGCAGCCCGGACAGCTCAATCGGGGAGCTGTTTTTT
CDR3aa: CASSPDSSIGELFF
abundance: few
d_gene: .
len: 14
v_gene: TRBV5-4
j_gene: TRBJ2-2

CDR3nt: TGTGCCAGCAGCCCCGCTTCCGGTGGATCACCCCTCCACTTT
CDR3aa: CASSPASGGSPLHF
abundance: .
d_gene: .
len: 14
v_gene: TRBV7-9
j_gene: TRBJ1-6

CDR3nt: TGTGCCAGCAGCTTAGCAGGTATGAACACTGAAGCTTTCTTT
CDR3aa: CASSLAGMNTEAFF
abundance: many
d_gene: .
len: 14
v_gene: TRBV7-2
j_gene: TRBJ1-1

CDR3nt: TGTGACAGCAGTTACTCGATTGGAGACAATGAGCAGTTCTTC
CDR3aa: CDSSYSIGDNEQFF
abundance: .
d_gene: .
len: 14
v_gene: TRBV6-5
j_gene: TRBJ2-1

CDR3nt: TGTGCCAGCAATCCTGAAGGGAGGACCTTGGATGGCTACACCTTC
CDR3aa: CASNPEGRTLDGYTF
abundance: .
d_gene: .
len: 15
v_gene: TRBV6-5
j_gene: TRBJ1-2

CDR3nt: TGCGCCAGCAGTCGTTGGGAAGGGGGCGGAGAGACCCAGTACTTC
CDR3aa: CASSRWEGGGETQYF
abundance: .
d_gene: TRBD1
len: 15
v_gene: TRBV4-1
j_gene: TRBJ2-5

CDR3nt: TGTGCCACCAGTGCCTTCGGGAACACCGGGGAGCTGTTTTTT
CDR3aa: CATSAFGNTGELFF
abundance: .
d_gene: .
len: 14
v_gene: TRBV24-1
j_gene: TRBJ2-2

CDR3nt: TGTGCCAGCAGTGACAGGGCTCCCAATGAGCAGTTCTTC
CDR3aa: CASSDRAPNEQFF
abundance: few
d_gene: TRBD1
len: 13
v_gene: TRBV12-3/TRBV12-4
j_gene: TRBJ2-1

CDR3nt: TGTGCCAGCAGCTTATCGCGCATGGCACTTGGGTCCCTGACTAGCACAGATACGCAGTATTTT
CDR3aa: CASSLSRMALGSLTSTDTQYF
abundance: many
d_gene: .
len: 21
v_gene: TRBV11-2
j_gene: TRBJ2-3

CDR3nt: TGCGCCAGCAGCCCGTATACAGGGAGGTCTGAAGCTTTCTTT
CDR3aa: CASSPYTGRSEAFF
abundance: .
d_gene: .
len: 14
v_gene: TRBV4-3
j_gene: TRBJ1-1

CDR3nt: TGTGCCAGCTCACCACTCGCCCTGACAGGGGACACCGGGGAGCTGTTTTTT
CDR3aa: CASSPLALTGDTGELFF
abundance: few
d_gene: TRBD1
len: 17
v_gene: TRBV18
j_gene: TRBJ2-2

CDR3nt: TGTGCCAGCAGCTTGACCCGGGACAGGGAAGCTTTCTTT
CDR3aa: CASSLTRDREAFF
abundance: .
d_gene: TRBD1
len: 13
v_gene: TRBV7-3
j_gene: TRBJ1-1

CDR3nt: TGTGCCAGCACTGAGGGGGGCGGGGAGCCCCAGCATTTT
CDR3aa: CASTEGGGEPQHF
abundance: .
d_gene: .
len: 13
v_gene: TRBV6-1
j_gene: TRBJ1-5

CDR3nt: TGTGCCAGCAGTCCCGGGACAGGGTTACCTTTCTACGAGCAGTACTTC
CDR3aa: CASSPGTGLPFYEQYF
abundance: .
d_gene: TRBD1
len: 16
v_gene: TRBV27
j_gene: TRBJ2-7

CDR3nt: TGTGCCAGCAGTGTTGACCAAGCGGGGGGCCCCAGTAGTTTC
CDR3aa: CASSVDQAGGPSSF
abundance: few
d_gene: TRBD2
len: 14
v_gene: TRBV6-1
j_gene: TRBJ2-5

CDR3nt: TGTGCCAGCATGGGGACTAGCGGGCCTCTCTCCTACAATGAGCAGTTCTTC
CDR3aa: CASMGTSGPLSYNEQFF
abundance: few
d_gene: TRBD2
len: 17
v_gene: TRBV6-1
j_gene: TRBJ2-1

CDR3nt: TGCGCCAGCAGCTCTCAGGGAAAATCGAACACTGAAGCTTTCTTT
CDR3aa: CASSSQGKSNTEAFF
abundance: .
d_gene: .
len: 15
v_gene: TRBV5-1
j_gene: TRBJ1-1

CDR3nt: TGTGCTAGCAGCTTTCGGGGGGGTAGAGAGACCCAGTACTTC
CDR3aa: CASSFRGGRETQYF
abundance: few
d_gene: TRBD2
len: 14
v_gene: TRBV7-7
j_gene: TRBJ2-5

CDR3nt: TGTGCCAGCAGTCCAGGGACACCGAACACCGGGGAGCTGTTTTTT
CDR3aa: CASSPGTPNTGELFF
abundance: .
d_gene: .
len: 15
v_gene: TRBV7-2
j_gene: TRBJ2-2